What follows is one TCR beta chain and its context. The target antigen is unknown. These data are taken from a study of cytomegalovirus exposure and HLA in healthy donors. This PCR relied on a set of 60 Vbeta primers and 13 Jbeta primers. TCRdb's copy holds only in-frame clones and misses some; the assay was immunoSEQ multiplex PCR. The sample contains about 190,000 clones, more than 70% of which appear only once. General study findings and limits: Researchers reportedly found TCR beta sequences accurately predicted most subjects' HLA-A and HLA-B alleles. In a later analysis, specific HLA alleles were associated with around 17,000 TCR beta sequences at a 0.05 false discovery rate. DRB1 showed the most TCR associations and HLA-C the fewest in a later analysis, as rates varied by HLA locus.

From germline, CDR1 is MNHEY and CDR2 SMNVEV (reference sequence). V shed 5 bases, J shed 6 bases, and the junction held 10 bases outside the gene matches. The CDR3 is made up of 15 amino acids. This receptor was identified in a boy aged 10-17 years in good health and CMV-seronegative. The sample comprised PBMCs. V is TRBV27 and J is TRBJ1-1; TRBD1 agrees at 9 bases. Written as DNA, the CDR3 is TGTGCCAGCAGTCGCCTCCGGGACAGGGTAGCTGAAGCTTTCTTT. It codes for CASSRLRDRVAEAFF.